The source of this T cell receptor beta chain is a study of blood T cell repertoires in COVID-19. In the study overall: Some COVID-19 samples were acute and others convalescent; all came from the United States, Italy and Spain. Nucleic acid was either cDNA or gDNA, and it came from T cells, B-cell-depleted T cells, or PBMCs.

This clone was seen more than once but under ten times. As handled by the study authors: Researchers report that nucleated cell counts were estimated from reference gene primer amplification. Profiling relied on immunoSEQ multiplex PCR, and the TCRdb table lists in-frame clones only, not all of them. V and J calls and clone size follow that table, whereas D and trimming were derived from the DNA. The sample shows hundreds of thousands of clones, more than 80% of them seen only once. V lost 2 bases, J lost 5 bases, and 10 bases stayed unmatched. Per the germline V gene, CDR1 is MGHRA and CDR2 is YSYEKL. The CDR3 covers 17 residues. Enrolment of Seattle patients took place during active infection, and they were followed longitudinally.

The V gene is TRBV4-1, the J gene TRBJ1-1, with TRBD1 matching 11 bases. The receptor was isolated from an elderly woman with COVID-19, enrolled during active disease. Sequenced input: peripheral blood. For the CDR3, the DNA is TGCGCCAGCAGCCAACCTGGACAGGGGGCGCCGGGAACTGAAGCTTTCTTT. Its translation: CASSQPGQGAPGTEAFF.